Each of the 16 T cell receptor beta chains below was sequenced from the same sample in a study of cytomegalovirus exposure and HLA in healthy donors. Primers: 60 Vbeta forward and 13 Jbeta reverse. Produced via immunoSEQ multiplex PCR; TCRdb's table is partial and in-frame only. The table records tens of thousands of clones, around 77% of them present only once. Sequencing input: PBMCs. All receptors derive from a man aged 25-45 years in good health and CMV-seronegative.

This clone is a singleton in its sample. V usage is TRBV7-9 and J usage is TRBJ2-2; 7 positions agree with TRBD2. J gave up 3 bases and V 8 bases, and 6 bases lay outside the gene matches. Per germline, CDR1 SEHNR and CDR2 FQNEAQ (reference sequence). This CDR3 region has 14 residues. The CDR3 region has the DNA TGTGCCAGCCGGGCGGGAGCGGACACCGGGGAGCTGTTTTTT. Translation gives CASRAGADTGELFF.

This chain links TRBV7-9 with TRBJ1-2; D is perhaps TRBD1 (6 bases). The V gene's germline CDR1 is SEHNR and CDR2 FQNEAQ (reference sequence). The CDR3 totals 13 residues. V was clipped by 1 base and J by 8 bases, with 11 bases between them. The CDR3 DNA is TGTGCCAGCAGCTTAGTGGGGGGGCACGGCTACACCTTC. Its translation is CASSLVGGHGYTF.

V usage is TRBV7-6 and J usage is TRBJ1-5; D is uncertain. The germline CDR1 and CDR2 sequences are SGHVS and FNYEAQ. This CDR3 contains 13 residues. V was clipped by 5 bases and J by 6 bases, with 11 bases between them. CDR3 region: CASSLGDSQPQHF. CDR3 bases: TGTGCCAGCAGCCTAGGAGATAGTCAGCCCCAGCATTTT.

The V gene is TRBV11-2, the J gene TRBJ2-6; D gene unclear. CDR1 is SGHAT, CDR2 FQNNGV, per germline. The V gene lost 5 bases and the J gene lost 0 bases, with 14 bases spanning the gap. The length of the CDR3 is 17 residues. This CDR3 reads CASSTTIRVSGANVLTF. CDR3 nucleotide sequence: TGTGCCAGCAGCACGACGATACGGGTCTCTGGGGCCAACGTCCTGACTTTC.

The chain couples TRBV15 to TRBJ1-5; 7 bases align to TRBD1. The CDR3 is made up of 16 amino acids. Trimming removed 4 bases from V and 0 bases from J; junction bases left unmatched: 6. Germline V gives CDR1 LNHNV, CDR2 YYDKDF (reference sequence). CDR3 amino acids: CATSNTWDSSNQPQHF. CDR3 DNA sequence: TGTGCCACCAGCAACACCTGGGACAGTAGCAATCAGCCCCAGCATTTT.

This chain joins TRBV15 and TRBJ1-2; 7 positions match TRBD1. Per germline, CDR1 LNHNV and CDR2 YYDKDF (reference sequence). There are 14 residues in the CDR3. Losses at the gene ends were 0 bases for V and 7 bases for J; bases not matched to a gene: 5. The CDR3 protein is CATSRDLDRVGYTF. Written as DNA, the CDR3 is TGTGCCACCAGCAGAGACCTAGACAGGGTTGGCTACACCTTC. The full variable domain, its missing parts supplied by reference TRBV15 and TRBJ1-2, is DAMVIQNPRYQVTQFGKPVTLSCSQTLNHNVMYWYQQKSSQAPKLLFHYYDKDFNNEADTPDNFQSRRPNTSFCFLDIRSPGLGDTAMYLCATSRDLDRVGYTFGSGTRLTVV.

This chain links TRBV9 with TRBJ2-2, with 8 bases lining up with TRBD2. Germline V CDR1 and CDR2: SGDLS, YYNGEE. The V gene end was trimmed by 5 bases and the J gene end by 2 bases; junction bases not matched to a gene: 8. The CDR3 runs to 16 residues. The CDR3 region has the DNA TGTGCCAGCAGGCGGGGGGCGGGGGGAAACACCGGGGAGCTGTTTTTT. This translates into CASRRGAGGNTGELFF. Full variable domain (missing parts from reference TRBV9 and TRBJ2-2): DSGVTQTPKHLITATGQRVTLRCSPRSGDLSVYWYQQSLDQGLQFLIQYYNGEERAKGNILERFSAQQFPDLHSELNLSSLELGDSALYFCASRRGAGGNTGELFFGEGSRLTVL.

This chain links TRBV5-1 with TRBJ2-5, with D maybe TRBD2 (5 bases). The V gene lost 0 bases and the J gene lost 5 bases, with 11 bases spanning the gap. CDR3 length: 14 residues. Germline values: CDR1 SGHRS, CDR2 YFSETQ. The CDR3 here is CASSLGQAVETQYF. In DNA, the CDR3 is TGCGCCAGCAGCTTGGGACAAGCGGTCGAGACCCAGTACTTC.

The CDR3 protein is CASSNTGLFQGETQYF. CDR3 DNA: TGTGCCAGCAGCAATACAGGGCTCTTTCAAGGAGAGACCCAGTACTTC. The gene calls are TRBV21-1 and TRBJ2-5; the table's D call of TRBD1 was not tested on the DNA. TRBV21-1 is deemed a pseudogene. The CDR3 is 16 amino acids.

V is TRBV5-8 and J is TRBJ2-3, with TRBD2 identical over 11 bases. V shed 1 base and J 1 base; nucleotides not matched to a gene: 2. The CDR3 is 16 residues long. In germline, CDR1 is SGHTS, CDR2 YDEGEE. This CDR3 is CASSLWGLAGTDTQYF. The DNA of the CDR3 is TGTGCCAGCAGCTTGTGGGGACTAGCGGGCACAGATACGCAGTATTTT. Full variable domain (rest looked up from reference TRBV5-8 and TRBJ2-3): EAGVTQSPTHLIKTRGQQATLRCSPISGHTSVYWYQQALGLGLQFLLWYDEGEERNRGNFPPRFSGRQFPNYSSELNVNALELEDSALYLCASSLWGLAGTDTQYFGPGTRLTVL.

The V and J genes are TRBV6-1 and TRBJ2-7; unclear D gene. CDR1 MNHNS and CDR2 SASEGT come from the germline V gene. V shed 1 base and J shed 3 bases, with 4 bases lying between them. The CDR3 sequence is 12 residues long. In nucleotides, the CDR3 is TGTGCCAGCAGTGAAGTCATCTACGAGCAGTACTTC. This translates into CASSEVIYEQYF.

The V and J genes are TRBV5-1 and TRBJ2-7, with 11 bases lining up with TRBD2. The germline V gene encodes CDR1 SGHRS and CDR2 YFSETQ. V was clipped by 0 bases and J by 5 bases; unmatched bases: 1. The CDR3 has 14 amino acids. The CDR3 DNA reads TGCGCCAGCAGCTTGGTTAGCGGGAGGGACGAGCAGTACTTC. This codes for CASSLVSGRDEQYF.

This chain uses TRBV9 with TRBJ2-7, with D possibly matching TRBD1 (6 bases). The CDR3 runs to 14 residues. The germline gives CDR1 SGDLS, CDR2 YYNGEE. V was trimmed by 3 bases and J by 2 bases, leaving 12 bases between them. The CDR3 region has the DNA TGTGCCAGCAGCGCAAGGACAGAAACCTACGAGCAGTACTTC. Translation gives CASSARTETYEQYF. Supplemented by reference TRBV9 and TRBJ2-7, the full variable domain reads DSGVTQTPKHLITATGQRVTLRCSPRSGDLSVYWYQQSLDQGLQFLIQYYNGEERAKGNILERFSAQQFPDLHSELNLSSLELGDSALYFCASSARTETYEQYFGPGTRLTVT.

This chain uses TRBV5-1 with TRBJ1-2; no definite D call. This CDR3 is built from 14 residues. Germline-derived CDR1 and CDR2 are SGHRS and YFSETQ. Trimming removed 0 bases from V and 7 bases from J, with 13 bases in between. The DNA for the CDR3 is TGCGCCAGCAGCTTGGAGGGCAGCGGAAGTGGCTACACCTTC. Amino acids: CASSLEGSGSGYTF.

The chain links TRBV27 to TRBJ1-1; perhaps TRBD1 as D (5 bases). The germline V and J ends were trimmed by 4 bases and 1 base, with 10 bases remaining between them. Germline V gene data show CDR1 as MNHEY and CDR2 as SMNVEV (reference sequence). This CDR3 has 14 residues. CDR3 sequence: CASSSLGENTEAFF. The CDR3 DNA reads as TGTGCCAGCAGTTCTTTAGGGGAGAACACTGAAGCTTTCTTT.

The chain carries TRBV5-1 and TRBJ2-3; TRBD2 matches at 9 bases. Losses at the gene ends were 0 bases for V and 3 bases for J; bases not matched to a gene: 8. Germline V gene lookup returns CDR1 SGHRS and CDR2 YFSETQ. This CDR3 is built from 17 residues. The CDR3 region is CASSLAGRRGGTDTQYF. The CDR3 DNA reads TGCGCCAGCAGCTTGGCCGGGCGGCGGGGGGGTACAGATACGCAGTATTTT.